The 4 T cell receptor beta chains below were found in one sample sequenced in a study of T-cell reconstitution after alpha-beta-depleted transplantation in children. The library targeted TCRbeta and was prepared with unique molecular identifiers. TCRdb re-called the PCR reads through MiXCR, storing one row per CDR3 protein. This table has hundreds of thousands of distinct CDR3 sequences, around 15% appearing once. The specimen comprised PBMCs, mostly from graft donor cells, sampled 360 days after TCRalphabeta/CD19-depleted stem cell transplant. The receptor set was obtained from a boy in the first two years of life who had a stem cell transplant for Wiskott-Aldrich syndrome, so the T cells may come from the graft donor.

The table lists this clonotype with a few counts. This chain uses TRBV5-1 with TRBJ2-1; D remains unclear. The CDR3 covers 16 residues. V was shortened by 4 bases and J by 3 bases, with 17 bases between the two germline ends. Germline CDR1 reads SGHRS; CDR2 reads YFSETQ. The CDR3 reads CASSHEHRRHYNEQFF. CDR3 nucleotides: TGCGCCAGCAGCCACGAGCACAGACGCCACTACAATGAGCAGTTCTTC.

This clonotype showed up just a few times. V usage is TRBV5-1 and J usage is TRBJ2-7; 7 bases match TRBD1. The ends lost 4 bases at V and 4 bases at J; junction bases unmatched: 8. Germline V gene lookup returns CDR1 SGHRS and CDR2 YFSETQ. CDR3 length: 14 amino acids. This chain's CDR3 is CASSPGTDYYEQYF. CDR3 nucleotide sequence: TGCGCCAGCAGCCCCGGGACAGACTATTACGAGCAGTACTTC.

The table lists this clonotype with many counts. The CDR3 reads CASSLESYNEQFF. Here the CDR3 DNA reads TGCGCCAGCAGCCTAGAATCCTACAATGAGCAGTTCTTC. This chain links TRBV5-1 with TRBJ2-1; no firm D call. The V end lost 4 bases, the J end lost 1 base, and 6 bases lay between the germline ends. The CDR3 covers 13 residues. Germline CDR1 SGHRS, CDR2 YFSETQ.

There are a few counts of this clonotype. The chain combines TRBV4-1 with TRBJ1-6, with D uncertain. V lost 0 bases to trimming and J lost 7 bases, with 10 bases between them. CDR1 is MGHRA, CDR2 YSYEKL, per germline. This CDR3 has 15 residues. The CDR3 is CASSQELPWNSPLHF. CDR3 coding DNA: TGCGCCAGCAGCCAAGAACTTCCATGGAATTCACCCCTCCACTTT.